This T cell receptor (beta chain) was recorded in a study of vaccination effects on CD4 cells after COVID-19. The method was immunoSEQ multiplex PCR; TCRdb's version includes in-frame clones alone and lacks a portion of them. The table records approximately 76,000 clones, about four fifths of them present only once. General study findings and limits: Substantial clonal contraction characterized both infection- and vaccine-induced clones late after vaccination.

Sequencing followed a ViraFEST assay step that expanded antigen-specific CD4+ T cells with viral peptide pools. A roughly 10-day culture period preceded the isolation of CD4+ T cells. Neither prior SARS-CoV-2 infection nor positive nucleocapsid antibodies were present in the vaccine recipients. Half the medium was replaced with IL-2 medium on days 3 and 7. The germline V gene has CDR1 SGHNT and CDR2 YYREEE (reference sequence). J was trimmed by 8 bases and V by 3 bases; bases with no gene match: 4. CDR3 length: 14 amino acids. About this clone: Its antigen is unidentified.

Material: CD4+ T cells from PBMCs cultured with SARS-CoV-2 spike peptides, obtained before COVID-19 vaccination. This clonotype was obtained from a human donor who received a COVID-19 vaccine. J is TRBJ1-4 and V is TRBV5-4; 10 bases are a match to TRBD1. For the CDR3, the DNA is TGTGCCAGCAGCTCCTCGGGACAGGGGGAAAAACTGTTTTTT. Protein product: CASSSSGQGEKLFF.